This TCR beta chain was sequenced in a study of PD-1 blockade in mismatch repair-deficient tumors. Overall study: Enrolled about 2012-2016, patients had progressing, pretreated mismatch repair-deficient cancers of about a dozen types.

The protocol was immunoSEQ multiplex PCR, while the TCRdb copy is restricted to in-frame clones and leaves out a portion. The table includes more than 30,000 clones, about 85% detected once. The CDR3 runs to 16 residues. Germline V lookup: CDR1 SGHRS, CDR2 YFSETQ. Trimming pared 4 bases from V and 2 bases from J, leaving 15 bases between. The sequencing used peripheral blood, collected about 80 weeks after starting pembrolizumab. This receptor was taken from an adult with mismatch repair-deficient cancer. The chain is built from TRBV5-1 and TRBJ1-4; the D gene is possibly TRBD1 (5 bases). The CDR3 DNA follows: TGCGCCAGCAGCCCGTCGGGGCGCGTTACTAATGAAAAACTGTTTTTT. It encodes CASSPSGRVTNEKLFF.